Each of the 21 T cell receptor beta chains below was sequenced from the same sample in a study of T cells in Graves' hyperthyroidism and ophthalmopathy. RNA transcripts served as the template for amplifying TCR beta CDR3 regions. Using the HTBI primer set, a first-round RT-PCR was run on the TCR CDR3. TCRdb used MiXCR to reprocess the multiplex PCR reads, holding one entry per CDR3 protein. Seen here are around 520,000 distinct CDR3 sequences, around 24% observed once, and the top ten hold approximately 10%. Specimen: blood. These receptors all come from a woman in her 30s with Graves' ophthalmopathy.

This clonotype was found many times. CDR3 residues: CASRGIRINTEAFF. CDR3 coding DNA: TGTGCCAGCAGGGGTATCAGGATTAACACTGAAGCTTTCTTT. This chain connects TRBV6-2 or TRBV6-3 to TRBJ1-1; D is unresolved. The CDR3 runs 14 residues. The V end was cut by 6 bases, the J end by 2 bases, with 13 bases between. Germline lookup yields CDR1 MNHEY and CDR2 SVGEGT.

This clonotype was recorded at least ten times. The J gene is TRBJ2-5, the V gene TRBV5-1, with D possibly TRBD2 on 5 matching bases. Germline assignment: CDR1 SGHRS and CDR2 YFSETQ. This CDR3 has 14 amino acids. V lost 4 bases, J lost 4 bases, and 14 bases lay in between. CDR3 region: CASSLYPGRETQYF. DNA for the CDR3: TGCGCCAGCAGCCTCTACCCGGGGAGAGAGACCCAGTACTTC.

This clonotype was recorded at least ten times. The V and J genes are TRBV10-1 and TRBJ2-5; D is possibly TRBD1 (6 bases). This CDR3 is built from 16 residues. Germline CDR1 reads WNHNN; CDR2 reads SYGVQD (reference sequence). Trimming removed 4 bases from V and 5 bases from J, with 20 bases in between. CDR3 nucleotides: TGCGCCAGCAGTGGAGGGGGTCTAGCTGAGGGGGAGACCCAGTACTTC. It codes for CASSGGGLAEGETQYF.

The chain uses TRBV15 and TRBJ2-7; 8 bases map to TRBD2. The CDR3 consists of 17 residues. V was clipped by 0 bases and J by 3 bases; unmatched bases: 10. CDR1 and CDR2 from the germline V gene are LNHNV and YYDKDF (reference sequence). The CDR3 DNA reads as TGTGCCACCAGCAGAGAAAAAAGCGGGAGTTCCGTCTACGAGCAGTACTTC. This gives the protein CATSREKSGSSVYEQYF.

This clonotype was picked up many times. The chain joins TRBV6-1 to TRBJ2-5, with a tentative D call TRBD1 (6 bases). The CDR3 loop spans 14 amino acids. Trimming stripped 4 bases from V and 3 bases from J, with 12 bases between. The germline gives CDR1 MNHNS, CDR2 SASEGT. The DNA for the CDR3 is TGTGCCAGCAGTGGGCCTCGACAGGAAGAGACCCAGTACTTC. Protein sequence: CASSGPRQEETQYF.

The J gene is TRBJ2-7, the V gene TRBV5-1, with D possibly TRBD1 on 5 matching bases. Germline V gene lookup returns CDR1 SGHRS and CDR2 YFSETQ. The V end lost 0 bases, the J end lost 4 bases, and 17 bases lay between the germline ends. This CDR3 is built from 16 residues. The DNA of the CDR3 is TGCGCCAGCAGCTTGGGGGGCCAGATTTACTCGTACGAGCAGTACTTC. It translates to CASSLGGQIYSYEQYF.

This clonotype was detected only a few times. The J gene is TRBJ1-1, the V gene TRBV2, with D unclear. The V end was cut by 7 bases, the J end by 0 bases, with 9 bases between. The germline V gene encodes CDR1 SNHLY and CDR2 FYNNEI. This CDR3 has 13 amino acids. The CDR3 spells CASNEYMNTEAFF. The CDR3 bases are TGTGCCAGCAACGAGTACATGAACACTGAAGCTTTCTTT.

The V call is TRBV12-3 or TRBV12-4, the J call TRBJ2-7; 7 bases fit TRBD1. This CDR3 is built from 14 residues. The V and J ends lost 5 bases and 6 bases, in that order; junction bases with no gene match: 10. The CDR3 is CASSDDRAPPEQYF. In nucleotides, the CDR3 is TGTGCCAGCAGTGACGACAGGGCTCCCCCCGAGCAGTACTTC.

This clonotype has just one count. With a much larger clone just one base away, this may be a read error. Because it lacks the conserved phenylalanine or tryptophan at the end, this CDR3 is likely a read error. The chain is built from TRBV18 and TRBJ2-6; D gene ambiguous. Trimming pared 0 bases from V and 4 bases from J, leaving 4 bases between. The germline CDR1 and CDR2 sequences are KGHSH and LQKENI. CDR3 length equals 14 residues. CDR3 amino acids: CASSPPAGANVLTY. CDR3 DNA sequence: TGTGCCAGCTCACCACCCGCCGGGGCCAACGTCCTGACTTAC.

This clonotype was seen ten or more times. The chain recombines TRBV2 with TRBJ1-2; tentative D call: TRBD1 (6 bases). V shed 11 bases and J shed 5 bases, with 18 bases lying between them. Germline V gene lookup returns CDR1 SNHLY and CDR2 FYNNEI. The CDR3 consists of 13 residues. The CDR3 DNA reads as TGTGCCTGCCTGAGGACAGAAAAATATGGCTACACCTTC. This codes for CACLRTEKYGYTF.

The rearrangement links TRBV6-2 or TRBV6-3 to TRBJ1-5; perhaps TRBD1 as D (6 bases). The CDR3 contains 15 residues. V lost 4 bases, J lost 7 bases, and 17 bases lay in between. Looked up from germline, CDR1 is MNHEY and CDR2 is SVGEGT. CDR3 DNA: TGTGCCAGCAGTTGGACAGCGAACGGTGTGCAGCCCCAGCATTTT. It codes for CASSWTANGVQPQHF.

This chain connects TRBV5-5 to TRBJ2-7; no definite D call. The CDR3 sequence is 15 residues long. Per germline, CDR1 SGHKS and CDR2 YYEKEE (reference sequence). Trimming cost V 4 bases and J 1 base, with 15 bases left between them. CDR3 DNA: TGTGCCAGCAGCCCCTCGGTGAGTAGTTCCTACGAGCAGTACTTC. This codes for CASSPSVSSSYEQYF.

This clonotype was detected ten times or more. The chain combines TRBV10-3 with TRBJ2-7; 7 bases match TRBD1. J lost 7 bases, V lost 10 bases, and 16 bases had no gene match. The CDR3 is 14 amino acids. CDR1 is ENHRY, CDR2 SYGVKD, per germline. The CDR3 loop reads CATEQGTNRWEQYF. In nucleotides, the CDR3 is TGTGCCACAGAACAGGGGACGAACCGCTGGGAGCAGTACTTC.

This clonotype was detected only a few times. This may come from a read error, since a much larger clone is one base off. This chain connects TRBV20-1 to TRBJ2-5; tentatively, D is TRBD1 (6 bases). CDR3 length equals 11 residues. Germline loops: CDR1 DFQATT, CDR2 SNEGSKA (reference sequence). CDR3 loop: CSGQHQETQYF. CDR3 in DNA: TGCAGCGGACAGCACCAAGAGACCCAGTACTTC.

This clonotype was seen just once. The chain carries TRBV12-3 or TRBV12-4 and TRBJ2-7, with 11 bases aligning to TRBD2. The CDR3 is 18 amino acids. Trimming took 8 bases from V and 3 from J; bases not matched to a gene: 18. DNA of the CDR3: TGTGCCAGCGGCCCCGGGACAACCGGGACTAGCGGATTCTACGAGCAGTACTTC. It yields the protein CASGPGTTGTSGFYEQYF.

The CDR3 spells CASSGGTSVLYEQYF. Here the CDR3 DNA reads TGCGCCAGCAGCGGAGGGACTAGCGTCCTTTACGAGCAGTACTTC. The rearrangement links TRBV5-1 to TRBJ2-7, with TRBD2 matching 10 bases. The CDR3 totals 15 residues. The germline V gene has CDR1 SGHRS and CDR2 YFSETQ. After removal of 4 bases from V and 4 bases from J, the junction contained 8 bases not matched to a gene.

The chain links TRBV5-1 to TRBJ2-7; D not certain. The germline V and J ends were trimmed by 4 bases and 2 bases, with 7 bases remaining between them. CDR1 and CDR2 (germline): SGHRS, YFSETQ. This CDR3 region has 12 residues. For the CDR3, the DNA is TGCGCCAGCAGCCGGTACCCCTACGAGCAGTACTTC. Translation: CASSRYPYEQYF.

This clonotype was picked up many times. The chain recombines TRBV15 with TRBJ1-3, with TRBD1 identical over 9 bases. Germline V gene data show CDR1 as LNHNV and CDR2 as YYDKDF (reference sequence). The CDR3 loop spans 13 amino acids. Trimming at V came to 5 bases and at J to 5 bases, leaving 1 base not matched to a gene. The CDR3 spells CATSGTGRNTIYF. The CDR3 DNA follows: TGTGCCACCAGCGGGACAGGGAGAAACACCATATATTTT.

The genes are TRBV12-3 or TRBV12-4 and TRBJ1-1, with D possibly TRBD1 on 5 matching bases. The CDR3 loop spans 12 amino acids. V was cut by 6 bases and J by 6 bases, with 11 bases left in between. The chain's CDR3 is CASRTTVAEAFF. The CDR3 DNA sequence: TGTGCCAGCAGGACGACAGTCGCTGAAGCTTTCTTT.

In its sample, this clonotype was seen many times. V is TRBV2 and J is TRBJ2-5; D is unclear. Germline V gives CDR1 SNHLY, CDR2 FYNNEI. Trimming shortened V by 1 base and J by 5 bases, and 8 bases separated the two germline ends. CDR3 size: 13 residues. This CDR3 reads CASSEGLRETQYF. DNA for the CDR3: TGTGCCAGCAGTGAAGGGCTAAGGGAGACCCAGTACTTC.

The chain couples TRBV24-1 to TRBJ2-5; D perhaps matches TRBD2 (5 bases). The CDR3 sequence is 13 residues long. From germline, CDR1 is KGHDR and CDR2 SFDVKD. V lost 4 bases, J lost 5 bases, and 10 bases lay in between. The CDR3 DNA is TGTGCCACCAGTGACGGGGTTCCGGAGACCCAGTACTTC. Amino acids: CATSDGVPETQYF.